The source of this TCR beta chain is a study of identifying expanded T cells in peripheral blood. Study conclusions and caveats: Technical replicates showed about 1.1 changed clones; around two weeks approximately 16; four weeks 19.

With regard to this clone: The antigen remains unidentified.

Assay: immunoSEQ multiplex PCR; the TCRdb copy retains only in-frame clones and omits some. The table lists around 94,000 clones, around 88% of them singletons, with around 14% in the top ten. Input material: blood. The TCR was taken from a person between 18 and 70 years old in good health.

The CDR3 here is CASSFGGGTGELFF. The CDR3 bases are TGTGCCAGCAGTTTTGGGGGGGGCACCGGGGAGCTGTTTTTT. The chain joins TRBV27 to TRBJ2-2; 7 nucleotides line up with TRBD2. The CDR3 consists of 14 residues. Germline V gene sequence: CDR1 MNHEY, CDR2 SMNVEV (reference sequence). The J segment lost 4 bases and the V segment lost 3 bases, leaving 2 bases of the junction unmatched.